Each of the 10 T cell receptor beta chains below was sequenced from the same sample in a study of CD4+ T cells in melanoma. Profiled with immunoSEQ multiplex PCR; TCRdb holds only in-frame clones, not every one. The data show 50,000 to 60,000 clones, with nearly 70% seen just once and about 5.1% held by the top ten. The material sequenced was tumor tissue. The source is a human donor with melanoma.

This clone was detected ten times or more. The V gene is TRBV5-4, the J gene TRBJ1-2, with TRBD1 matching over 9 bases. V lost 2 bases, J lost 7 bases, and 6 bases stayed unmatched. The CDR3 spans 14 residues. The V gene's germline CDR1 is SGHNT and CDR2 YYREEE (reference sequence). The CDR3 DNA reads TGTGCCAGCAGCTTAAGGGACAGGGCCTCTGGCTACACCTTC. Amino acid sequence: CASSLRDRASGYTF.

The V call is TRBV6-5, the J call TRBJ1-1; D not certain. Looked up from germline, CDR1 is MNHEY and CDR2 is SVGAGI. Trimming removed 7 bases at V and 3 bases at J, with 12 bases between. The CDR3 contains 13 residues. In nucleotides, the CDR3 is TGTGCCAGCACCCTCTCACCGGACACTGAAGCTTTCTTT. This codes for CASTLSPDTEAFF.

The V gene is TRBV7-6, the J gene TRBJ1-2; D might be TRBD1 (5 bases). The CDR3 loop spans 13 amino acids. The germline gives CDR1 SGHVS, CDR2 FNYEAQ. Trimming stripped 4 bases from V and 4 bases from J, with 10 bases between. CDR3 sequence (DNA): TGTGCCAGCAGCTCGGGACCGCGCTATGGCTACACCTTC. This codes for CASSSGPRYGYTF.

CDR3 region: CASSLDRSGLGTQYF. The CDR3 DNA sequence: TGTGCCAGCAGCTTAGATCGATCAGGGTTAGGGACCCAGTACTTC. The rearrangement links TRBV11-2 to TRBJ2-5; a possible D gene is TRBD1 (5 bases). The V gene lost 0 bases and the J gene lost 7 bases, with 15 bases spanning the gap. This CDR3 is built from 15 residues. Germline V lookup: CDR1 SGHAT, CDR2 FQNNGV.

The chain combines TRBV29-1 with TRBJ1-2; a weak D match, TRBD1 (5 bases). Trimming cost V 7 bases and J 6 bases, with 12 bases left between them. The CDR3 covers 11 residues. Per the germline V gene, CDR1 is SQVTM and CDR2 is ANQGSEA. This CDR3 is CSASQGHGYTF. CDR3 DNA sequence: TGCAGCGCCTCCCAGGGCCATGGCTACACCTTC.

CDR3 bases: TGTGCCAGCAGCCCACCAGGAGCAGCCTACGAGCAGTACTTC. Its translation is CASSPPGAAYEQYF. The gene calls are TRBV9 and TRBJ2-7; D unresolved. The CDR3 is 14 residues long. Trimming stripped 4 bases from V and 2 bases from J, with 13 bases between. CDR1 is SGDLS and CDR2 is YYNGEE in the germline V gene.

This clone has only one observation. Other DNA sequences within the sample encode an identical CDR3. The chain couples TRBV9 to TRBJ2-1; 7 bases fit TRBD2. The CDR3 runs to 14 residues. V dropped 2 bases and J dropped 2; count of bases not matched to a gene: 1. Looked up from germline, CDR1 is SGDLS and CDR2 is YYNGEE. This CDR3 reads CASSVGGAYNEQFF. The CDR3 region has the DNA TGTGCCAGCAGCGTGGGGGGGGCCTACAATGAGCAGTTCTTC.

A few counts support this clone. The rearrangement joins TRBV7-6 to TRBJ1-2; TRBD1 agrees at 9 bases. Germline V gene data show CDR1 as SGHVS and CDR2 as FNYEAQ. The length of the CDR3 is 15 residues. V was pared by 4 bases and J by 1 base, with 4 bases of the junction left unmatched. The CDR3 spells CASSSDRGSNYGYTF. The CDR3 DNA sequence: TGTGCCAGCAGCTCCGACAGGGGGAGTAACTATGGCTACACCTTC.

The chain links TRBV7-6 to TRBJ1-1; 9 bases align to TRBD1. V was clipped by 4 bases and J by 11 bases; unmatched bases: 8. Germline V gives CDR1 SGHVS, CDR2 FNYEAQ. The CDR3 consists of 13 residues. The CDR3 bases are TGTGCCAGCAGCTCCACACAGGGGGCGGATGCTTTCTTT. It yields the protein CASSSTQGADAFF.

The chain has TRBV5-1 and TRBJ2-5; a possible D gene is TRBD2 (5 bases). The germline V and J ends were trimmed by 0 bases and 4 bases, with 13 bases remaining between them. Germline V gives CDR1 SGHRS, CDR2 YFSETQ. The CDR3 length is 15 residues. The CDR3, as DNA: TGCGCCAGCAGCTTGGGACTACGGGAAGGAGAGACCCAGTACTTC. As protein: CASSLGLREGETQYF.